The rows below give T cell receptor beta chains drawn from one sample of a study of blood T cell repertoires in COVID-19. The repertoire was sequenced with immunoSEQ multiplex PCR; TCRdb's copy has only in-frame clones and lacks some. The sample comprises about 110,000 clones, 80% to 90% of which are singletons, and 8% to 9.5% rests with the top ten. The sequenced material came from peripheral blood. Receptors were obtained from a woman in her seventies with acute or convalescent COVID-19. Each CDR3 is given with its conserved first and last residue. D genes are given only for firm matches. A clone size is listed for some rows: how often the clone was seen (once, few, many), or a class if it is expanded.

CDR3 DNA,CDR3 protein,J gene,clone size,V gene,D gene
TGTGCCAGCAGCTACCTAGACGGCACTGAAGCTTTCTTT,CASSYLDGTEAFF,TRBJ1-1,once,TRBV11-2,.
TGTGCCAGCAGCCCACGACAGGCAACTAATGAAAAACTGTTTTTT,CASSPRQATNEKLFF,TRBJ1-4,.,TRBV7-8,.
TGTGCCAGCAGCTTAGCGCTAGCGATTGACTACGAGCAGTACTTC,CASSLALAIDYEQYF,TRBJ2-7,once,TRBV7-8,.
TGTGCCAGCAGCTTAGGGTTCACAGGGGTTAATGAAAAACTGTTTTTT,CASSLGFTGVNEKLFF,TRBJ1-4,.,TRBV7-2,TRBD1
TGTGCCAGCAGTTCACCGGGAGAAGGTAATGAGCAGTTCTTC,CASSSPGEGNEQFF,TRBJ2-1,.,TRBV6-2/TRBV6-3,.
TGCAGCGTTGAAGATTTTGAGGGGGCTCGTGGAGGCTACACCTTC,CSVEDFEGARGGYTF,TRBJ1-2,few,TRBV29-1,TRBD1
TGTGCCAGCAGCGTAGGTGGACAGCCCGATCCTAACTATGGCTACACCTTC,CASSVGGQPDPNYGYTF,TRBJ1-2,.,TRBV9,.
TGTGCCAGCAGCTACTCGACTAGCGGGCCGTGGGGTGAGCAGTTCTTC,CASSYSTSGPWGEQFF,TRBJ2-1,.,TRBV5-6,TRBD2
TGTGCCAGCAGCTTAGGGACAGGGAAAGGCTACACCTTC,CASSLGTGKGYTF,TRBJ1-2,once,TRBV7-6,TRBD1
TGTGCCACAGAGCGGGACAGGGTAGGAGAGCAGTTCTTC,CATERDRVGEQFF,TRBJ2-1,.,TRBV6-5,TRBD1
TGTGCCAGTAGTATGGACAGGGTGGTAGGCTACACCTTC,CASSMDRVVGYTF,TRBJ1-2,.,TRBV19,TRBD1
TGTGCCAGCTCACCAGGGACAGGGGGTGTGCCCCAGCATTTT,CASSPGTGGVPQHF,TRBJ1-5,.,TRBV18,TRBD1
TGTGCCAGCAGTTTGAGGGGGCCCTATTATCAGCCCCAGCATTTT,CASSLRGPYYQPQHF,TRBJ1-5,once,TRBV6-5,TRBD1
TGTGCCACCAGAAACCGACAGGACGAAGAGACCCAGTACTTC,CATRNRQDEETQYF,TRBJ2-5,.,TRBV24-1,.
TGTGCCAGCAGCGGACTTGAGAGGTACACTGAAGCTTTCTTT,CASSGLERYTEAFF,TRBJ1-1,.,TRBV5-6,.
TGTGCCAGCTCACCAGGGCAGAATAATTCACCCCTCCACTTT,CASSPGQNNSPLHF,TRBJ1-6,.,TRBV18,.
TGTGCCAGCAGCTTAGGGGGACAGGCCGGGGAGACCCAGTACTTC,CASSLGGQAGETQYF,TRBJ2-5,.,TRBV7-2,TRBD1
TGTGCCAGCAGTTCGGACAGGTTTGGCAATCAGCCCCAGCATTTT,CASSSDRFGNQPQHF,TRBJ1-5,.,TRBV6-5,TRBD1
TGTGCCATCAGTGTTAGGGGGAATGAAAAACTGTTTTTT,CAISVRGNEKLFF,TRBJ1-4,.,TRBV10-3,.
TGTGCCAGCAGTTCGCAGGGGTGGAACACTGAAGCTTTCTTT,CASSSQGWNTEAFF,TRBJ1-1,.,TRBV6-2/TRBV6-3,.
TGTGCCAGCAGTTACGAGTACTCGCAGGAGGGCGAGCAGTACTTC,CASSYEYSQEGEQYF,TRBJ2-7,.,TRBV6-6,.
TGCAGCGTTGCGGGACAGGGGAATGGCTACACCTTC,CSVAGQGNGYTF,TRBJ1-2,.,TRBV29-1,TRBD1
TGCAGCGTTGATGTCGGGGGACGCTACACCTTC,CSVDVGGRYTF,TRBJ1-2,.,TRBV29-1,.
TGCGCCAGTAGCGGACAGGCGGACTCCTACGAGCAGTACTTC,CASSGQADSYEQYF,TRBJ2-7,.,TRBV5-1,.
TGTGCCAGCAGCCAGTTTGGACTGATGATCGAGCAGTACTTC,CASSQFGLMIEQYF,TRBJ2-7,.,TRBV14,.
TGCGCCAGTAGTCGGGTGACGCAGGGGGGCTACGAGCAGTACTTC,CASSRVTQGGYEQYF,TRBJ2-7,few,TRBV10-1,.
TGTGCCAGCAGTGACAGCTCCCACGATGGCTACACCTTC,CASSDSSHDGYTF,TRBJ1-2,.,TRBV28,.
TGTGCCAGCAGCCAAAGGCCCGGACAGGGGGATTTTCAGCCCCAGCATTTT,CASSQRPGQGDFQPQHF,TRBJ1-5,.,TRBV3-1/TRBV3-2,TRBD1
TGCGCCAGCACCACGGGGGCTAGCGGGTACAATGAGCAGTTCTTC,CASTTGASGYNEQFF,TRBJ2-1,.,TRBV4-1,TRBD2
TGTGCCAGCACCTCTTCGGGGGTTGGCACTGAAGCTTTCTTT,CASTSSGVGTEAFF,TRBJ1-1,.,TRBV7-9,.
TGTGCCAGCAGTCAAGAACTGGGACTAGGAGTGGGATATGAGCAGTTCTTC,CASSQELGLGVGYEQFF,TRBJ2-1,.,TRBV4-2,TRBD2
TGTGCCAGTAGTCCGAGCTACCGGGACAGGGTCCTCTCTGAAGCTTTCTTT,CASSPSYRDRVLSEAFF,TRBJ1-1,.,TRBV19,TRBD1
TGTGCCAGCAGCTCCCACACTAAAAGCGGGAGCCACAATGAGCAGTTCTTC,CASSSHTKSGSHNEQFF,TRBJ2-1,once,TRBV7-2,TRBD2
TGTGCCAGCAGCCCAGGGGGCGGCTACGAGCAGTACTTC,CASSPGGGYEQYF,TRBJ2-7,few,TRBV14,TRBD1
TGCGCCAGCAGCTTGACTAGCTCCTACAATGAGCAGTTCTTC,CASSLTSSYNEQFF,TRBJ2-1,.,TRBV5-1,.
TGTGCCAGCAGCGCCGGGGGAGGGGACAATGAGCAGTTCTTC,CASSAGGGDNEQFF,TRBJ2-1,.,TRBV9,TRBD2
TGTGCCAGCACTTCCCTAGCGGGGGGCTACAATGAGCAGTTCTTC,CASTSLAGGYNEQFF,TRBJ2-1,.,TRBV11-2,TRBD2
TGTGCCAGCAGCTTAGCGACTAGCGGGAGGGCCTACGAGCAGTACTTC,CASSLATSGRAYEQYF,TRBJ2-7,.,TRBV7-2,TRBD2
TGTGCCAGTAGTCCCTCGGCCGGGACTAGCGGAAGGAGCTCCTACAATGAGCAGTTCTTC,CASSPSAGTSGRSSYNEQFF,TRBJ2-1,.,TRBV19,TRBD2
TGTGCCTGGAGCCGAACTGGACAGAGCTACGAGCAGTACTTC,CAWSRTGQSYEQYF,TRBJ2-7,.,TRBV30,.
TGTGCCAGCAGTTTCTCGGTCGAGCAGTACTTC,CASSFSVEQYF,TRBJ2-7,.,TRBV12-3/TRBV12-4,.
TGTGCCAGCAGCTTAGCGGGACTAGCGATAAAGACCCAGTACTTC,CASSLAGLAIKTQYF,TRBJ2-5,.,TRBV7-9,TRBD2
TGCAGCGTTGTAGCGGGATTCGCCTACGAGCAGTACTTC,CSVVAGFAYEQYF,TRBJ2-7,once,TRBV29-1,TRBD2
TGTGCCAGCAGCGTATTTTCGGATACGCAGTATTTT,CASSVFSDTQYF,TRBJ2-3,.,TRBV9,.
TGTGCCAGTAGTACCAGACAGCGACCTTACGAGCAGTACTTC,CASSTRQRPYEQYF,TRBJ2-7,.,TRBV19,.
TGTGCCACCAGTGATTCTTCAGACAGGGCCAACACTGAAGCTTTCTTT,CATSDSSDRANTEAFF,TRBJ1-1,.,TRBV24-1,TRBD1
TGTGCCAGCAGTGGGCGCCTTAGCAATCAGCCCCAGCATTTT,CASSGRLSNQPQHF,TRBJ1-5,.,TRBV6-2/TRBV6-3,.
TGTGCCAGCAGTATTTTAGGGCAGGGGCTCGATGGCTACACCTTC,CASSILGQGLDGYTF,TRBJ1-2,.,TRBV28,.
TGTGCCTGGAGTGCTAACAGGGGAAGTCTCGTCTATGGCTACACCTTC,CAWSANRGSLVYGYTF,TRBJ1-2,.,TRBV30,TRBD1
TGTGCCAGCAGTTTCGGGATTAACACTGAAGCTTTCTTT,CASSFGINTEAFF,TRBJ1-1,.,TRBV12-3/TRBV12-4,.
TGTGCCAGCAGCTTAGTTGGCACACAAGAGACCCAGTACTTC,CASSLVGTQETQYF,TRBJ2-5,.,TRBV7-2,.